The sequence of this TCR beta chain was determined in a study of T cell changes during pregnancy in multiple sclerosis (dated by TCRdb to about 2019). Broadly, across the study: Changes in the T cell repertoire over the course of pregnancy were examined in this study in women with multiple sclerosis.

To prepare the library, the immunoSEQ multiplex PCR assay was applied. TCRdb obtained this table from immuneACCESS and retained in-frame rearrangements with V and J assigned. These tables miss some clones; where compared with another copy, unresolved V genes account for less than half of the shortfall, and the remainder is unexplained. This sample has roughly 23,000 clones in its table, and around 88% of those were observed once. The ten largest clones add up to approximately 1% of the sample. Of note for this clone: Its antigen is currently not known. Base-call qualities are not available, and no considerably larger clone is one nucleotide away.

Counted from cysteine to phenylalanine, this CDR3 has 16 amino acids. Here the CDR3 DNA is all that survives: 48 bases in frame from base 1. The germline V gene provides CDR1 SGHVS and CDR2 FNYEAQ. V and J are trimmed by 5 bases and 4 bases, and the gene matches miss 7 bases of the junction. The material was CD4+ T cells from peripheral blood mononuclear cells, obtained in the first trimester of pregnancy. The origin of this receptor is a female donor in good health, enrolled as a control in a pregnancy study. The chain joins TRBV7-6 to TRBJ2-7; TRBD2 agrees with 14 junctional bases. The CDR3 reads as follows: CASSPRTSGRLYEQYF. The DNA is as follows: TGTGCCAGCAGCCCCCGGACTAGCGGGAGGCTGTACGAGCAGTACTTC.